This T cell receptor beta chain was observed in a study of CD8+ T cells in alopecia areata. The wider study: Treated patients were given 5 to 10 mg oral tofacitinib twice daily. Points from the study as a whole: Normal scalp had lower clonality than lesional scalp, with alopecia totalis/universalis lesions showing this most strongly. In patients, TCRs were shared less clearly than in mice, and HLA may possibly be involved.

In each case, RNA was isolated and then reverse transcribed into cDNA as the sequencing template. Assay used: immunoSEQ multiplex PCR; TCRdb lists only in-frame clones, some missing. This table holds around 160,000 clones, about 90% found once. Comment on this clone: Antigen unknown.

The researchers isolated CD4+ and CD8+ T cells from PBMCs by sorting. V was clipped by 3 bases and J by 2 bases, with 19 bases between them. The CDR3 is made up of 17 amino acids. Germline V gene lookup returns CDR1 MNHNS and CDR2 SASEGT. V is TRBV6-1 and J is TRBJ1-2; D is possibly TRBD1 (5 bases). The sequences come from CD8+ T cells sorted from blood, collected at week 0. This receptor was taken from a human donor with alopecia areata. CDR3 bases: TGTGCCAGCAGTGATCACGTCCGCCGGACATTGAACTATGGCTACACCTTC. It encodes CASSDHVRRTLNYGYTF.